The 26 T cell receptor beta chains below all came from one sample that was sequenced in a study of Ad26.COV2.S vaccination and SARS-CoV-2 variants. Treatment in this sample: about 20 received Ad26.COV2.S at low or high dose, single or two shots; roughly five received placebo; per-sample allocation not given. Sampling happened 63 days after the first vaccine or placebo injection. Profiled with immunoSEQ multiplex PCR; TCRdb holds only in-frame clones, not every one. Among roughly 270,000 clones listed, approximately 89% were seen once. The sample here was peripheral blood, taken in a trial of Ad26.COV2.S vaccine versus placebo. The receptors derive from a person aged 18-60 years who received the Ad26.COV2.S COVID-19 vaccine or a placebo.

Here the CDR3 DNA reads TGCGCCAGCAGCATCCTAGGGGGGGGCCAGTTCTTC. It yields the protein CASSILGGGQFF. The chain couples TRBV4-1 to TRBJ2-1; D might be TRBD2 (7 bases). The CDR3 loop spans 12 amino acids. From germline, CDR1 is MGHRA and CDR2 YSYEKL. V lost 5 bases and J lost 13, with 15 bases in between.

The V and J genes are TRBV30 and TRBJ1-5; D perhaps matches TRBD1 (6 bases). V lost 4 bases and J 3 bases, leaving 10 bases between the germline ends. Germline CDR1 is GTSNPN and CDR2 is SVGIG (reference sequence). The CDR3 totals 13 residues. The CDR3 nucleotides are TGTGCCTGGACCACAGGGTTCAATCAGCCCCAGCATTTT. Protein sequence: CAWTTGFNQPQHF.

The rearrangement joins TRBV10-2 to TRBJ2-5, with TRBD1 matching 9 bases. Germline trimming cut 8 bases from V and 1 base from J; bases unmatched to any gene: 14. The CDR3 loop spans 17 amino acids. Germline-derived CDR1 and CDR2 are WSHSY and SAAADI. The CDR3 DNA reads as TGCGCCAGCCGTGCTCACGGGAGACAGGGGGGCCAAGAGACCCAGTACTTC. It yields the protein CASRAHGRQGGQETQYF.

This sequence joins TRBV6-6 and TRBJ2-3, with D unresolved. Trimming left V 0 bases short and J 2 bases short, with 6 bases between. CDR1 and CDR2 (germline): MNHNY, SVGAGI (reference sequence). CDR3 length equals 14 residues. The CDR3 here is CASSYSPSTDTQYF. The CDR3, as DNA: TGTGCCAGCAGTTACTCCCCGTCCACAGATACGCAGTATTTT.

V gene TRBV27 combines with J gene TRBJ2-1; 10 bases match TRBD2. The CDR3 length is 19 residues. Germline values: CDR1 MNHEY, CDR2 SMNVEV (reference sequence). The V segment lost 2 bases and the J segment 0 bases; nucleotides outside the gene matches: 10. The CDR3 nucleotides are TGTGCCAGCAGTTTAGTTGTATTAGCGGGGGGCAGCTCCTACAATGAGCAGTTCTTC. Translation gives CASSLVVLAGGSSYNEQFF.

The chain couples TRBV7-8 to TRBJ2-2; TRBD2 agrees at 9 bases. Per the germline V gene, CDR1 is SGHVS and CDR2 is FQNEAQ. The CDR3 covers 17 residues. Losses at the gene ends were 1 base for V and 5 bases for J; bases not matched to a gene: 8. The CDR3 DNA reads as TGTGCCAGCAGCTTAGGAGGGACTAGCATTCAAACCGGGGAGCTGTTTTTT. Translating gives CASSLGGTSIQTGELFF.

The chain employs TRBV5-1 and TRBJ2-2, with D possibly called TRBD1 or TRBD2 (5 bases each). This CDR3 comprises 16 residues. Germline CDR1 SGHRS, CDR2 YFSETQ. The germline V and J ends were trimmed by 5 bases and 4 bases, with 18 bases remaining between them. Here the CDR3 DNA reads TGCGCCAGCAGTCTGGGACCCCCAGGATCCACCGGGGAGCTGTTTTTT. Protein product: CASSLGPPGSTGELFF.

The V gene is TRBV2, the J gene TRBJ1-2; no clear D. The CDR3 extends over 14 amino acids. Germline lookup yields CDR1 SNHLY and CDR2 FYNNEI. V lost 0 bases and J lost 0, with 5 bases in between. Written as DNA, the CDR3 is TGTGCCAGCAGTGAAGCACAGTCTAACTATGGCTACACCTTC. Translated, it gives CASSEAQSNYGYTF.

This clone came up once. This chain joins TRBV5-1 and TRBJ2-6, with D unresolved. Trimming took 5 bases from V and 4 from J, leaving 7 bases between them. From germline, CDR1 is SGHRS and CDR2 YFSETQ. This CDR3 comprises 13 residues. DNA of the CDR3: TGCGCCAGCAGGCCCGTCGGGGCCAACGTCCTGACTTTC. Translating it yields CASRPVGANVLTF.

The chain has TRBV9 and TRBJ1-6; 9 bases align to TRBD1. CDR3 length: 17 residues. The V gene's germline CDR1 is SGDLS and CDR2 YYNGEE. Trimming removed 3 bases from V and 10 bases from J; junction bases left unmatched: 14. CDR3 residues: CASSETADRGVGSPLHF. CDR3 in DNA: TGTGCCAGCAGCGAGACAGCGGACAGGGGTGTAGGATCACCCCTCCACTTT.

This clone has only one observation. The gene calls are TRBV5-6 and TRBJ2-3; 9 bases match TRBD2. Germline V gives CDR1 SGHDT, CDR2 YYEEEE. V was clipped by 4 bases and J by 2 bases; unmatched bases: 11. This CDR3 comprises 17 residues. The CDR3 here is CASSLGGGVYLTDTQYF. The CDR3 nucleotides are TGTGCCAGCAGCCTCGGCGGGGGGGTCTACCTCACAGATACGCAGTATTTT.

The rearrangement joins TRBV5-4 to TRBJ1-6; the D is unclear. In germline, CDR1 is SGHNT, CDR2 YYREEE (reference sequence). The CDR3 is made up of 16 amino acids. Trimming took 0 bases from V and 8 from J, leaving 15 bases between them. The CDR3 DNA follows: TGTGCCAGCAGCTTGGACTCAGCCGCTACCTATTCACCCCTCCACTTT. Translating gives CASSLDSAATYSPLHF.

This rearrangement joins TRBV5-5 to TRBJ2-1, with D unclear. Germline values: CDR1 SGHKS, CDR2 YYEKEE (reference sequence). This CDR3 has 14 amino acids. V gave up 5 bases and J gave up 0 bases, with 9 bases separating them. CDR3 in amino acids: CASSQVSSYNEQFF. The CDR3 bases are TGTGCCAGCAGTCAGGTGAGCTCCTACAATGAGCAGTTCTTC.

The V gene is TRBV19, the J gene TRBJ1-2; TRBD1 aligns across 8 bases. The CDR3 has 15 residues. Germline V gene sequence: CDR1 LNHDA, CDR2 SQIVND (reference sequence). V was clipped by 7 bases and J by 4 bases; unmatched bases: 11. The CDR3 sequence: CASTTRTGISYGYTF. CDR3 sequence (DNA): TGTGCCAGTACCACCCGGACAGGGATCTCCTATGGCTACACCTTC.

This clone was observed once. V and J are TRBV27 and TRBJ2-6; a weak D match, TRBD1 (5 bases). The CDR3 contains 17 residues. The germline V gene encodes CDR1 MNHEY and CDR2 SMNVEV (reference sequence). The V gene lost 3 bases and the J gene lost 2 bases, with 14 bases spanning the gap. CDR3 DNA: TGTGCCAGCAGTTTTTCAGGGCTTGGGGCTGGGGCCAACGTCCTGACTTTC. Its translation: CASSFSGLGAGANVLTF.

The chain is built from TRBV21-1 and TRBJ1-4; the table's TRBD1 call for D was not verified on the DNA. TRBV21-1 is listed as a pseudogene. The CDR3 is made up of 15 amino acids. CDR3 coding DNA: TGTGCCAGCAGCAAAGCCCCAGGGTCTAATGAAAAACTGTTTTTT. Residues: CASSKAPGSNEKLFF.

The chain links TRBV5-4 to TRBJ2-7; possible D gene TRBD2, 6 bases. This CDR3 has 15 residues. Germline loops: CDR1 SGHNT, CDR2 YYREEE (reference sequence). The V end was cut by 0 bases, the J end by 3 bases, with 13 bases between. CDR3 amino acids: CASSLGGRGDYEQYF. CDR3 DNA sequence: TGTGCCAGCAGCTTGGGAGGACGCGGGGACTACGAGCAGTACTTC.

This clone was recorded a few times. The CDR3 reads CASSLGLGGTGELFF. The CDR3, as DNA: TGCGCCAGCAGCTTGGGATTAGGGGGAACCGGGGAGCTGTTTTTT. This chain joins TRBV5-1 and TRBJ2-2, with D perhaps matching TRBD1 (6 bases). The ends were cut back, 0 bases at V and 5 bases at J, with 11 bases in the middle. Germline CDR1 reads SGHRS; CDR2 reads YFSETQ. The CDR3 is 15 residues long.

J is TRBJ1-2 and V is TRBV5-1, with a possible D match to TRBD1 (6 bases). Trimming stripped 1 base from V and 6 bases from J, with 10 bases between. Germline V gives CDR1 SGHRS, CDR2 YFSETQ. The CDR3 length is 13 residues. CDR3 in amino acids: CASSLKGGNGYTF. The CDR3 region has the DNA TGCGCCAGCAGCTTGAAGGGGGGGAATGGCTACACCTTC.

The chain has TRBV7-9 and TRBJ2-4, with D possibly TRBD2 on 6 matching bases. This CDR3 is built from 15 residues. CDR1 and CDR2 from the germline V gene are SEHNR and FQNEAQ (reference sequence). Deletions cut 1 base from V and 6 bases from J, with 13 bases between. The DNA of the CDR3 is TGTGCCAGCAGCTTAGGAACGGGACTGGGAAACATTCAGTACTTC. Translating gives CASSLGTGLGNIQYF.

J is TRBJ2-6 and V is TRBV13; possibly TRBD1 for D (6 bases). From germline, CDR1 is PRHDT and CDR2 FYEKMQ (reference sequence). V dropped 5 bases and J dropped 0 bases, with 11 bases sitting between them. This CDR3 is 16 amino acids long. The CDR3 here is CASSQRTDSGANVLTF. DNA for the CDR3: TGTGCCAGCAGCCAAAGGACAGACTCTGGGGCCAACGTCCTGACTTTC.

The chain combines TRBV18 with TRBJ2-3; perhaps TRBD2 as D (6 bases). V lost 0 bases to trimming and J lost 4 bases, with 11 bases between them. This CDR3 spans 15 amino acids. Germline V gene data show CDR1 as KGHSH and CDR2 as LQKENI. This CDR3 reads CASSPPRGTPDTQYF. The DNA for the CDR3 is TGTGCCAGCTCACCACCGAGAGGGACTCCAGATACGCAGTATTTT.

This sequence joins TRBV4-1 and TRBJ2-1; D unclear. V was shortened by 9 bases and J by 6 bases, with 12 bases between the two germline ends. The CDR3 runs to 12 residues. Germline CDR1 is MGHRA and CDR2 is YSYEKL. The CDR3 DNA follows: TGCGCCAGGCCGAGGTTCGGCAATGAGCAGTTCTTC. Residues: CARPRFGNEQFF.

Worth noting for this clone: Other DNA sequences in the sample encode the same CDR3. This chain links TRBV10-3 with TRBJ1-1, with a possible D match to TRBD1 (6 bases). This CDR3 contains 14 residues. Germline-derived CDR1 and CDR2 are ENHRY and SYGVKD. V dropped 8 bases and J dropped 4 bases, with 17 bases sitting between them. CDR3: CAIRGDTGGTEAFF. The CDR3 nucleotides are TGTGCCATCCGGGGGGACACGGGGGGCACTGAAGCTTTCTTT.

The CDR3 coding sequence is TGTGCCTGGGCGGGACTAGCGGGAGTAGAGACCCAGTACTTC. This sequence encodes CAWAGLAGVETQYF. This rearrangement joins TRBV30 to TRBJ2-5; 14 bases agree with TRBD2. The V gene end was trimmed by 5 bases and the J gene end by 4 bases; junction bases not matched to a gene: 3. The germline V gene has CDR1 GTSNPN and CDR2 SVGIG (reference sequence). There are 14 residues in the CDR3.

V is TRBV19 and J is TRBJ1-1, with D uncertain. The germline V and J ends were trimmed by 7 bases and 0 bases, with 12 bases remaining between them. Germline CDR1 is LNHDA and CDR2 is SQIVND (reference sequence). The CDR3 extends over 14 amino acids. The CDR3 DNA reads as TGTGCCAGTAAAGTTCGGGGATTGAACACTGAAGCTTTCTTT. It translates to CASKVRGLNTEAFF.